The text below deals with one TCR beta chain. Its antigen remains unidentified. Libraries were prepared by immunoSEQ multiplex PCR; TCRdb keeps only in-frame clonotypes and omits some of them. The sample yields roughly 60,000 clones, 70% to 90% seen once. This record belongs to a study of OX40 agonist ivuxolimab in advanced cancers. Whole-study results and caveats: Circulating CD4+ and CD8+ T cells showed clonal expansion by week 6 at 0.1 to 3.0 mg/kg. CD8+ T cells (on average) carried more expanded clones than CD4+ T cells.

Germline values: CDR1 SGHTA, CDR2 FQGTGA. The CDR3 length is 12 residues. With V trimmed by 4 bases and J by 9 bases, 4 bases remained unmatched. The receptor was isolated from an adult with an advanced solid tumor such as melanoma, head and neck, liver or kidney cancer. The chain recombines TRBV7-3 with TRBJ1-1, with 8 bases lining up with TRBD1. The sample here was CD4+ or CD8+ T cells sorted from blood, taken in a trial of the OX40 agonist ivuxolimab. CDR3 nucleotide sequence: TGTGCCAGCAGCTCGTCAGGGGGCAAAGCTTTCTTT. It codes for CASSSSGGKAFF.